This TCR beta chain was obtained from a study of regulatory T cells in long-lasting Graves disease. The wider study: By definition, persistent Graves' disease involved antithyroid drugs for over 5 years alongside positive TSH receptor antibodies.

The time point: persistent/refractory GD, antithyroid drugs over 5 years with positive TRAb. Making the TCR library involved RNA that had been extracted from PBMCs. The authors drew 7.5 to 10 milliliters of peripheral blood into EDTA tubes. Per germline, CDR1 DFQATT and CDR2 SNEGSKA (reference sequence). The CDR3 is 13 amino acids. Trimming left V 5 bases short and J 7 bases short, with 18 bases between. According to the study, TCR beta libraries were built with iRepertoire HTBI primers and CDR3-region Arm-PCR. TCRdb re-derived calls from the multiplex PCR reads in MiXCR, one entry per CDR3 protein. The sample shows around 450,000 distinct CDR3 sequences, about 22% of them seen only once.

The V gene is TRBV20-1, the J gene TRBJ2-7, with no clear D. The sample here was peripheral blood mononuclear cells (PBMCs), taken when the disease was refractory, from a patient treated with antithyroid drugs. The sequence was obtained from a female donor with Graves disease. The CDR3 DNA is TGCAGTGCTCCGCCGCAGGCCTCCGGGGAGCAGTACTTC. Translated: CSAPPQASGEQYF.